Sequencing of this TCR beta chain was carried out in a study of blood T cells in healthy people across ages. Study summary: When template switching was applied, about one barcoded beta molecule was captured per two T cells. Whole-study findings and limits: Correlation between TCR beta diversity and naive T cell percentage was strong. CMV infection status of these donors was not known.

Turning to this clonotype: The antigen remains unidentified.

The use of a sample-barcoded 5' primer and a J-beta primer mix characterized a second PCR of about 7 to 12 cycles. Each cDNA was tagged by a template-switch adaptor containing 12 random nucleotides. TCRdb fed the 5' RACE reads into MiXCR, producing one record per CDR3 protein. The table lists fewer than 2,000,000 distinct CDR3 sequences, about 39% of them singletons. The source material was blood. The receptor was derived from a human donor in good health.

The CDR3 here is CASSIRQGPNYGYTF. CDR3 sequence (DNA): TGTGCCAGCAGCATCCGACAGGGGCCTAACTATGGCTACACCTTC. The V call is TRBV7-9, the J call TRBJ1-2; 8 nucleotides line up with TRBD1. Germline-derived CDR1 and CDR2 are SEHNR and FQNEAQ (reference sequence). V lost 5 bases to trimming and J lost 0 bases; unmatched junction nucleotides: 5. The CDR3 extends over 15 amino acids.